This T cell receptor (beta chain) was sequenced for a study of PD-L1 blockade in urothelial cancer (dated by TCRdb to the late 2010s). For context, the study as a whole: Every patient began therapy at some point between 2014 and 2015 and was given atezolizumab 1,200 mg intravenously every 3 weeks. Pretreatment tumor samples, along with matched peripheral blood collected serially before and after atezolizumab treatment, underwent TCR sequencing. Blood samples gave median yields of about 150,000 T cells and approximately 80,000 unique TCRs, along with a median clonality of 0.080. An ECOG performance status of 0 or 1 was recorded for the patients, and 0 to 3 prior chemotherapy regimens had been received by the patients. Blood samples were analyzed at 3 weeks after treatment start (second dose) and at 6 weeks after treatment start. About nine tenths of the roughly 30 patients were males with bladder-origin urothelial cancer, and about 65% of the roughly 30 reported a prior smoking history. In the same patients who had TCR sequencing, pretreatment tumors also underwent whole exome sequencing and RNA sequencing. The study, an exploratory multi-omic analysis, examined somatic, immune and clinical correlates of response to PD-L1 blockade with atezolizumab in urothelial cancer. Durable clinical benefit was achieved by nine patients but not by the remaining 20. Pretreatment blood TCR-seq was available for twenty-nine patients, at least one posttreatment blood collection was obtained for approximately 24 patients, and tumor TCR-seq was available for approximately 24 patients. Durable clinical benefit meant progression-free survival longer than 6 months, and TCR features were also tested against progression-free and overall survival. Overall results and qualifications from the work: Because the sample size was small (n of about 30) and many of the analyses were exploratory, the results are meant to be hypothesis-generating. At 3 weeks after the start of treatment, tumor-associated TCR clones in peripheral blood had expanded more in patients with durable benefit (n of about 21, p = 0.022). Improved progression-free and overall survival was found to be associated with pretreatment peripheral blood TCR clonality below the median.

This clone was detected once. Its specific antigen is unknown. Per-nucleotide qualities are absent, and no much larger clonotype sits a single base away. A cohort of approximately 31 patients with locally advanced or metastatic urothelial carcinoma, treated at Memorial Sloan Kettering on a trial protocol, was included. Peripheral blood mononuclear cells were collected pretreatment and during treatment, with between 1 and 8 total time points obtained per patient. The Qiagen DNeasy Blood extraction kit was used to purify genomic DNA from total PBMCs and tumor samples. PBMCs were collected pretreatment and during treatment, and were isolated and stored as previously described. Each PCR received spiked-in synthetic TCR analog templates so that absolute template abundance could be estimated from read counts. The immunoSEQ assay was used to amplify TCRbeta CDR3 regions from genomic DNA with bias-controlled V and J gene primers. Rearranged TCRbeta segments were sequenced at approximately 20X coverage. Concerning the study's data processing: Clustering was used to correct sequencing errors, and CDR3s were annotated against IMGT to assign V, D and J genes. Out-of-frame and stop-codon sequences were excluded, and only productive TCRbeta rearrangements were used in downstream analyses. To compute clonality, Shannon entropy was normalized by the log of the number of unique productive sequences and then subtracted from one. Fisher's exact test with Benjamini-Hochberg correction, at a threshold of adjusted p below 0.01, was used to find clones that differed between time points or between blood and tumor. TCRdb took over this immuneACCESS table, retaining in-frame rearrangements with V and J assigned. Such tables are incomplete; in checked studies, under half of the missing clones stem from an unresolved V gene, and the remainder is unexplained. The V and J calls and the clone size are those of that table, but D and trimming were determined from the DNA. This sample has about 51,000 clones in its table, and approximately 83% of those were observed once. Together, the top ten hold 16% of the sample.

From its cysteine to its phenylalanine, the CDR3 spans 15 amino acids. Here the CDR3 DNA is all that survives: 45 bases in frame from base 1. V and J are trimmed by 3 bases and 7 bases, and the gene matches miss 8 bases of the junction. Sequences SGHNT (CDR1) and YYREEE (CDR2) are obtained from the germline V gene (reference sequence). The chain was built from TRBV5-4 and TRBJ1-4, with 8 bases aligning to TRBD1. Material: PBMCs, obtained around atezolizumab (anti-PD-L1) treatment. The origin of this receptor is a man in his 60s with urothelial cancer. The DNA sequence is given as TGTGCCAGCAGCTACACCGGGACAGGAGGTGAAAAACTGTTTTTT. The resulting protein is CASSYTGTGGEKLFF. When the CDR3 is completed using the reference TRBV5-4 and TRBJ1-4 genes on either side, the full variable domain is ETGVTQSPTHLIKTRGQQVTLRCSSQSGHNTVSWYQQALGQGPQFIFQYYREEENGRGNFPPRFSGLQFPNYSSELNVNALELDDSALYLCASSYTGTGGEKLFFGSGTQLSVL.